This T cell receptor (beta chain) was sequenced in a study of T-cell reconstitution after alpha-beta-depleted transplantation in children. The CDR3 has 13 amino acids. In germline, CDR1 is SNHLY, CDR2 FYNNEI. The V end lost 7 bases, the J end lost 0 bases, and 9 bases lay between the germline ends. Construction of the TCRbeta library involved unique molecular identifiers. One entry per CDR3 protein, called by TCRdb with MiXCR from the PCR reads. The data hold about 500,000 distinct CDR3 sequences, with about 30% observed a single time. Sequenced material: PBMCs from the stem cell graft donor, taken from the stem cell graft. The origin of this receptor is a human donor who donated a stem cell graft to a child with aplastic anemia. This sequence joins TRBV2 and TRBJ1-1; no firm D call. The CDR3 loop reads CASKAQLNTEAFF. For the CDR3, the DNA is TGTGCCAGCAAGGCACAGTTGAACACTGAAGCTTTCTTT.